A selection of T cell receptor beta chains follows, all from one sample in a study of blood T cell repertoires in COVID-19. Here immunoSEQ multiplex PCR was the method, and the copy in TCRdb shows in-frame clones only, minus some. Among some 160,000 clones listed, roughly nine tenths were seen once. The sequencing input was peripheral blood. These receptors were collected from a woman between 65 and 79 years old with acute or convalescent COVID-19. The CDR3 runs from the conserved cysteine through the conserved F or W. D genes are given only for firm matches. The size field is filled for only some rows; it gives once, few, many or a size class.

d_call j_call clone_size v_call cdr3_aa cdr3_nt
TRBD1 TRBJ2-3 - TRBV5-6 CASSLDRVGTDTQYF TGTGCCAGCAGCCTGGACAGGGTGGGCACAGATACGCAGTATTTT
TRBD2 TRBJ2-3 - TRBV15 CATSRAWLAGGNTDTQYF TGTGCCACCAGCAGAGCTTGGCTAGCGGGGGGGAACACAGATACGCAGTATTTT
- TRBJ1-1 - TRBV3-1/TRBV3-2 CASSQDRYSEAFF TGTGCCAGCAGCCAAGACAGGTACTCTGAAGCTTTCTTT
TRBD2 TRBJ2-1 - TRBV7-2 CASSLEGAGGPRNEQFF TGTGCCAGCAGCTTAGAGGGAGCGGGAGGGCCAAGAAATGAGCAGTTCTTC
- TRBJ2-7 - TRBV4-2 CASSTTGTYEQYF TGTGCCAGCAGCACGACAGGCACCTACGAGCAGTACTTC
TRBD1 TRBJ1-5 - TRBV7-9 CASSLGDRGQPQHF TGTGCCAGCAGCTTGGGGGACAGGGGACAGCCCCAGCATTTT
- TRBJ2-2 - TRBV6-2/TRBV6-3 CASSKQNTGELFF TGTGCCAGCAGCAAACAAAACACCGGGGAGCTGTTTTTT
TRBD1 TRBJ1-1 - TRBV7-8 CASMGRGLWGTEAFF TGTGCCAGCATGGGTAGGGGGCTGTGGGGCACTGAAGCTTTCTTT
- TRBJ1-5 - TRBV9 CASSRASDQPQHF TGTGCCAGCAGCCGCGCATCCGATCAGCCCCAGCATTTT
TRBD1 TRBJ2-1 - TRBV2 CASSTDRGYNEQFF TGTGCCAGCAGCACTGACAGGGGCTACAATGAGCAGTTCTTC
TRBD1 TRBJ2-7 - TRBV10-1 CASSEGQGPYEQYF TGCGCCAGCAGTGAGGGACAGGGCCCCTACGAGCAGTACTTC
- TRBJ1-1 - TRBV2 CASTVGGLGTEAFF TGTGCCAGCACTGTTGGTGGACTCGGCACTGAAGCTTTCTTT
- TRBJ2-3 - TRBV9 CASSASGTSTDTQYF TGTGCCAGCAGCGCGTCCGGGACTAGCACAGATACGCAGTATTTT
- TRBJ1-2 - TRBV6-1 CASSSKRPRVDYTF TGTGCCAGCAGTTCGAAGCGGCCCCGGGTCGACTACACCTTC
- TRBJ1-5 - TRBV5-1 CASSLDAGRNQPQHF TGCGCCAGCAGCTTGGACGCGGGGAGGAATCAGCCCCAGCATTTT
TRBD1 TRBJ1-4 - TRBV9 CASSADRGTNEKLFF TGTGCCAGCAGCGCAGACAGGGGAACTAATGAAAAACTGTTTTTT
TRBD2 TRBJ2-1 - TRBV4-2 CASSGTSGGFNEQFF TGTGCCAGCAGCGGCACTAGCGGGGGCTTCAATGAGCAGTTCTTC
- TRBJ1-2 - TRBV6-5 CASSYSWQYGYTF TGTGCCAGCAGTTACTCGTGGCAGTATGGCTACACCTTC
- TRBJ1-5 - TRBV5-1 CASSLTGKEPQHF TGCGCCAGCAGCTTGACAGGGAAGGAGCCCCAGCATTTT
- TRBJ1-1 once TRBV15 CATSPRQVNTEAFF TGTGCCACCAGCCCAAGACAGGTGAACACTGAAGCTTTCTTT
- TRBJ2-2 - TRBV24-1 CATSEGAAGELFF TGTGCCACCAGTGAAGGGGCAGCCGGGGAGCTGTTTTTT
TRBD1 TRBJ1-5 - TRBV19 CASSMDRVKGQPQHF TGTGCCAGTAGTATGGACAGGGTGAAAGGGCAGCCCCAGCATTTT
- TRBJ1-1 - TRBV6-6 CASTPLAGTHSNQAFF TGTGCCAGCACCCCCCTTGCTGGTACCCATTCTAATCAAGCTTTCTTT
- TRBJ1-1 - TRBV5-1 CASSLDEGRWTEAFF TGCGCCAGCAGCCTGGATGAGGGAAGATGGACTGAAGCTTTCTTT
- TRBJ2-3 once TRBV12-3/TRBV12-4 CASSLVATDTQYF TGTGCCAGCAGCCTAGTTGCCACAGATACGCAGTATTTT
TRBD1 TRBJ1-1 - TRBV7-2 CASSFGQGRTEAFF TGTGCCAGCAGCTTCGGACAGGGGAGGACTGAAGCTTTCTTT
TRBD1 TRBJ2-1 once TRBV24-1 CATSASTGYNEQFF TGTGCCACCAGTGCGTCGACAGGGTACAATGAGCAGTTCTTC
- TRBJ1-2 - TRBV5-4 CASSLEETGFYGYTF TGTGCCAGCAGCTTGGAAGAGACAGGATTCTATGGCTACACCTTC
- TRBJ1-4 - TRBV19 CASSIDGIGELFF TGTGCCAGTAGTATAGACGGGATTGGGGAACTGTTTTTT
- TRBJ2-1 - TRBV5-1 CASSPTPLSSYNEQFF TGCGCCAGCAGCCCGACACCCCTAAGCTCCTACAATGAGCAGTTCTTC
- TRBJ1-5 - TRBV18 CASSASPGSNQPQHF TGTGCCAGCTCAGCGTCCCCAGGGAGCAATCAGCCCCAGCATTTT
TRBD1 TRBJ1-1 - TRBV27 CASSSNGQGANRAFF TGTGCCAGCAGTTCCAACGGACAGGGGGCTAACCGCGCTTTCTTT
TRBD1 TRBJ1-6 - TRBV15 CATSGGTGFNSPLHF TGTGCCACCAGCGGAGGGACAGGTTTTAATTCACCCCTCCACTTT
TRBD2 TRBJ2-2 - TRBV5-1 CASSLLTSNTGELFF TGCGCCAGCAGCTTACTGACTAGCAACACCGGGGAGCTGTTTTTT
TRBD2 TRBJ2-1 - TRBV25-1 CASTIGGVNEQFF TGTGCCAGCACCATCGGGGGGGTCAATGAGCAGTTCTTC
- TRBJ2-3 - TRBV19 CASSPGGGLVTDTQYF TGTGCCAGTAGTCCCGGTGGGGGGTTAGTAACAGATACGCAGTATTTT
- TRBJ2-7 - TRBV4-3 CASSPQGGFYEQYF TGCGCCAGCAGCCCCCAAGGGGGATTCTACGAGCAGTACTTC
TRBD2 TRBJ2-1 - TRBV4-3 CASSLGLATYNEQFF TGCGCCAGCAGCCTGGGACTAGCCACCTACAATGAGCAGTTCTTC
TRBD2 TRBJ2-3 - TRBV6-4 CASSEREGTDTQYF TGTGCCAGCAGTGAGCGGGAGGGCACAGATACGCAGTATTTT
TRBD1 TRBJ1-2 few TRBV24-1 CATSDFYRGSGYTF TGTGCCACCAGTGATTTCTACAGGGGGAGTGGCTACACCTTC
TRBD2 TRBJ2-7 - TRBV2 CASSEPLAGVYEQYF TGTGCCAGCAGTGAACCCCTAGCGGGAGTTTACGAGCAGTACTTC
TRBD2 TRBJ2-5 - TRBV24-1 CATSDHRLAGQETQYF TGTGCCACCAGTGACCACCGCCTAGCGGGACAAGAGACCCAGTACTTC
- TRBJ1-2 - TRBV6-5 CASSYGGGGYTF TGTGCCAGCAGTTACGGCGGGGGGGGCTACACCTTC
- TRBJ2-2 - TRBV12-3/TRBV12-4 CASRPSGVGELFF TGTGCCAGCAGACCTTCGGGGGTTGGGGAGCTGTTTTTT
- TRBJ1-1 - TRBV9 CASTRAGGLGTEAFF TGTGCCAGCACCCGGGCCGGGGGATTAGGGACTGAAGCTTTCTTT
- TRBJ1-6 few TRBV30 CAWSVSGEPRASPLHF TGTGCCTGGAGTGTATCCGGGGAGCCGAGGGCCTCACCCCTCCACTTT
- TRBJ1-1 - TRBV6-5 CASSLFDRMNTEAFF TGTGCCAGCAGTTTGTTCGACAGAATGAACACTGAAGCTTTCTTT
TRBD1 TRBJ2-2 - TRBV19 CASRGQVVHTGELFF TGTGCCAGTAGAGGACAGGTAGTACACACCGGGGAGCTGTTTTTT
TRBD1 TRBJ1-1 - TRBV30 CAWTRQGEAFF TGTGCCTGGACTCGACAGGGAGAAGCTTTCTTT
- TRBJ1-5 - TRBV6-1 CASSEALGVPQHF TGTGCCAGCAGTGAAGCGCTAGGGGTACCCCAGCATTTT
TRBD2 TRBJ2-3 - TRBV7-2 CASSLKRLAGGDTQYF TGTGCCAGCAGCTTAAAAAGGCTAGCGGGAGGAGATACGCAGTATTTT
TRBD2 TRBJ2-3 once TRBV2 CASTQREGRTDTQYF TGTGCCAGCACTCAGCGGGAGGGTCGCACAGATACGCAGTATTTT
- TRBJ2-7 - TRBV10-2 CASSENRPEQYF TGCGCCAGCAGTGAGAACAGACCAGAGCAGTACTTC